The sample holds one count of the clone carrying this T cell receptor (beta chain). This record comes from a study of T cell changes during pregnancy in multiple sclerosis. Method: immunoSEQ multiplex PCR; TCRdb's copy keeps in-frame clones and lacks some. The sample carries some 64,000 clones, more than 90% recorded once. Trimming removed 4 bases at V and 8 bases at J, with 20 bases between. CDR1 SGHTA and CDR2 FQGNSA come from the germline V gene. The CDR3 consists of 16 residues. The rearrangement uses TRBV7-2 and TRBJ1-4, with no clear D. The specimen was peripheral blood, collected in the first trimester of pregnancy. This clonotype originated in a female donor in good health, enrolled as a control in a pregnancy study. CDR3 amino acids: CASSSLAAGLGEKLFF. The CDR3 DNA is TGTGCCAGCAGCTCCCTGGCGGCCGGACTGGGGGAAAAACTGTTTTTT.